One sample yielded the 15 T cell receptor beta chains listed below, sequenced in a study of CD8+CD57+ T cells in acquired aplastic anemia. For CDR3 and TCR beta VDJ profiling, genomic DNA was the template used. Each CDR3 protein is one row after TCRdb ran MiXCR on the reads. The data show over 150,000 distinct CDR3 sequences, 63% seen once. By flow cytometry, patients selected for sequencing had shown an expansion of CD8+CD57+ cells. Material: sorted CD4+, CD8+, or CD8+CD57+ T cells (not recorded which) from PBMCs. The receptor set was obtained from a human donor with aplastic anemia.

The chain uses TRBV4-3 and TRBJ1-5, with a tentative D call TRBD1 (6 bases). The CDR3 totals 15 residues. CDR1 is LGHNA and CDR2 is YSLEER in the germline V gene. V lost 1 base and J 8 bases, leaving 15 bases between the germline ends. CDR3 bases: TGCGCCAGCAGCCAAGTTTGGGGGGGCGGGGAGCCCCAGCATTTT. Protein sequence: CASSQVWGGGEPQHF.

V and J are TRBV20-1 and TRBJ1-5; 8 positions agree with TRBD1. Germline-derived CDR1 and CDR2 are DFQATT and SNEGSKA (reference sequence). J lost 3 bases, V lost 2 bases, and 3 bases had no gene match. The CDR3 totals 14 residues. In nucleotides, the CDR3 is TGCAGTGCTAGACCGGGACAGGTCAATCAGCCCCAGCATTTT. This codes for CSARPGQVNQPQHF.

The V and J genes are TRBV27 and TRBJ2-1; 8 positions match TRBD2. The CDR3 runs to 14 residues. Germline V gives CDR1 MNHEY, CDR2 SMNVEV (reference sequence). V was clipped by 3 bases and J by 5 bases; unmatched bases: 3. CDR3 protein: CASSFWRGDNEQFF. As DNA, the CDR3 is TGTGCCAGCAGTTTCTGGCGGGGGGACAATGAGCAGTTCTTC.

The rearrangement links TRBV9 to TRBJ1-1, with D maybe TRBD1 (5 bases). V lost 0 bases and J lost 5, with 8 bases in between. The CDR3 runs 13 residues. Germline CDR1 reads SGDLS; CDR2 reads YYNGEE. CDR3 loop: CASSVGGETEAFF. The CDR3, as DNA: TGTGCCAGCAGCGTAGGGGGCGAAACTGAAGCTTTCTTT. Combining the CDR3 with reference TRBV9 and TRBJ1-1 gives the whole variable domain DSGVTQTPKHLITATGQRVTLRCSPRSGDLSVYWYQQSLDQGLQFLIQYYNGEERAKGNILERFSAQQFPDLHSELNLSSLELGDSALYFCASSVGGETEAFFGQGTRLTVV.

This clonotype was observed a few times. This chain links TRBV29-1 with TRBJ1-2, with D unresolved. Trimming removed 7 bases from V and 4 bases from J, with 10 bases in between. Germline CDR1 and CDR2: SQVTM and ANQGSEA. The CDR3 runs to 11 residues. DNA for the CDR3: TGCAGCGCCCTATTCCCCTATGGCTACACCTTC. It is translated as CSALFPYGYTF.

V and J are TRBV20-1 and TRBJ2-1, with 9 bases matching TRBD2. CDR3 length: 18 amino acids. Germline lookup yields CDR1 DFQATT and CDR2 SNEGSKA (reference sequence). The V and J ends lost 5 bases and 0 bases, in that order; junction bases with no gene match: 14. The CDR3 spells CSAEPRGLARLSYNEQFF. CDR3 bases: TGCAGTGCTGAACCGAGAGGACTAGCGCGCCTCTCCTACAATGAGCAGTTCTTC.

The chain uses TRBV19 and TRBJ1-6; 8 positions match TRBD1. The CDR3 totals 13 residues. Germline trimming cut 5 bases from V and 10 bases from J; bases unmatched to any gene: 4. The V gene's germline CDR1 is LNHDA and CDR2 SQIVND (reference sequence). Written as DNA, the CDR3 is TGTGCCAGTAGTCAGGACAGGGACTCACCCCTCCACTTT. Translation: CASSQDRDSPLHF. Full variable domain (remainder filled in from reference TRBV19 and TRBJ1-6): DGGITQSPKYLFRKEGQNVTLSCEQNLNHDAMYWYRQDPGQGLRLIYYSQIVNDFQKGDIAEGYSVSREKKESFPLTVTSAQKNPTAFYLCASSQDRDSPLHFGNGTRLTVT.

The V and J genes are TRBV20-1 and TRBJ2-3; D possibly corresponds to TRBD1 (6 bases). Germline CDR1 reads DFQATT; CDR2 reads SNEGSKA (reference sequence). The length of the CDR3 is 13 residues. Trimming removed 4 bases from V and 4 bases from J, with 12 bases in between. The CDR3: CSATRTVADTQYF. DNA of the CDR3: TGCAGTGCTACTAGGACAGTGGCAGATACGCAGTATTTT.

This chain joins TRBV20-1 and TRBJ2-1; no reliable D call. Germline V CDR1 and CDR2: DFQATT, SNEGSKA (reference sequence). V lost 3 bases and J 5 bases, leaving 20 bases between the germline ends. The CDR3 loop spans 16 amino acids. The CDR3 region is CSASSWQYTGHNEQFF. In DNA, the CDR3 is TGCAGTGCTAGTAGTTGGCAGTATACTGGACACAATGAGCAGTTCTTC.

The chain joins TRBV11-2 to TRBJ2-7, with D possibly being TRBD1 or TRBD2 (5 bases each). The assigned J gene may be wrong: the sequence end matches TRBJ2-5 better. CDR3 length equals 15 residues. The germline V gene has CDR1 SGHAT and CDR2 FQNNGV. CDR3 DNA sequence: TGTGCCAGCAGCTCAGGGAGAAGACAAGGAGAGACCCAGTACTTC. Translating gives CASSSGRRQGETQYF.

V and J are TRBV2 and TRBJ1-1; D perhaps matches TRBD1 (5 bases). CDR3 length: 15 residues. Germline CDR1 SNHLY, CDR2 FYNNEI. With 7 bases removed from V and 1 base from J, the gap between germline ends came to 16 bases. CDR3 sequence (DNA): TGTGCCAGCACGGGACGGCTCCGGTCGAACACTGAAGCTTTCTTT. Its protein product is CASTGRLRSNTEAFF.

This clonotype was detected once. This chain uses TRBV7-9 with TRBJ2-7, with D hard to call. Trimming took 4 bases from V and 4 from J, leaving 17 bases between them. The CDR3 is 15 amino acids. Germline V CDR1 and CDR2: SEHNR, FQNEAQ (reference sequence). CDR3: CASSYSQGPIYEQYF. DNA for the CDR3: TGTGCCAGCAGCTATAGCCAAGGACCGATTTACGAGCAGTACTTC.

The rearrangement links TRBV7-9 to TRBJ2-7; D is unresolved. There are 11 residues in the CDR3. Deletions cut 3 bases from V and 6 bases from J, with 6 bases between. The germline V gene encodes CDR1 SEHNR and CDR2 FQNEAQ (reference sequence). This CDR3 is CASSFGVEQYF. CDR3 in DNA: TGTGCCAGCAGCTTTGGTGTCGAGCAGTACTTC.

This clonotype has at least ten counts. The CDR3, as DNA: TGTGCCAGCAGGTCAGGGGGCTCCTACGAGCAGTACTTC. Protein: CASRSGGSYEQYF. This chain uses TRBV27 with TRBJ2-7; 7 nucleotides match TRBD1. The CDR3 loop spans 13 amino acids. The V segment lost 6 bases and the J segment 0 bases; nucleotides outside the gene matches: 2. Germline V lookup: CDR1 MNHEY, CDR2 SMNVEV (reference sequence).

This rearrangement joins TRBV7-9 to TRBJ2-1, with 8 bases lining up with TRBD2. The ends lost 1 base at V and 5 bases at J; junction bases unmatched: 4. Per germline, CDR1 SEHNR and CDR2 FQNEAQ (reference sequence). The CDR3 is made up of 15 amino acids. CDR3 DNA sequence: TGTGCCAGCAGCTTAGGATCACTAGCGGACAATGAGCAGTTCTTC. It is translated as CASSLGSLADNEQFF.